Here is one T cell receptor beta chain with its context. Its antigen is not identified. The data were taken from a study of cytomegalovirus exposure and HLA in healthy donors. Study-wide points: Analysis performed later showed TCR beta chains linked to HLA being more clonally expanded than equally common others. Based on reports, TCR beta sequences accurately predicted HLA-A and HLA-B alleles for most subjects. Researchers catalogued 150 or so TCR beta chains as cytomegalovirus-associated. It was only CMV serostatus that was available as immune exposure information.

The PCR employed 60 Vbeta primers together with 13 Jbeta primers. Here immunoSEQ multiplex PCR was the method, and the copy in TCRdb shows in-frame clones only, minus some. This table holds approximately 150,000 clones, approximately 80% found once. The sample taken for sequencing was PBMCs. The receptor's source is a woman in her thirties or forties in good health and CMV-seronegative.

CDR3 in amino acids: CASSVTVRDRGRGYGYTF. The DNA for the CDR3 is TGTGCCAGCAGCGTCACTGTCCGGGACAGGGGGCGCGGCTATGGCTACACCTTC. The chain combines TRBV7-9 with TRBJ1-2; TRBD1 aligns across 12 bases. J lost 4 bases, V lost 5 bases, and 14 bases had no gene match. The CDR3 is 18 residues long. CDR1 and CDR2 (germline): SEHNR, FQNEAQ (reference sequence).